This T cell receptor (beta chain) was recovered during a study of T cell responses to AZD1222 COVID-19 vaccine. Method: immunoSEQ multiplex PCR; TCRdb's copy keeps in-frame clones and lacks some. The sample includes about 110,000 clones, 88% of them seen just once. J was trimmed by 7 bases and V by 4 bases; bases with no gene match: 13. Looked up from germline, CDR1 is SGHNT and CDR2 is YYREEE (reference sequence). The CDR3 is 15 residues long. The chain uses TRBV5-4 and TRBJ2-7; TRBD2 agrees at 8 bases. The TCR sequence derives from an adult in good health. Sample: peripheral blood, taken on day 0 of MenACWY control vaccination. The CDR3 coding sequence is TGTGCCAGCAGCCCGGTGGGCGGGAGGTCTAATGAGCAGTACTTC. Residues: CASSPVGGRSNEQYF.